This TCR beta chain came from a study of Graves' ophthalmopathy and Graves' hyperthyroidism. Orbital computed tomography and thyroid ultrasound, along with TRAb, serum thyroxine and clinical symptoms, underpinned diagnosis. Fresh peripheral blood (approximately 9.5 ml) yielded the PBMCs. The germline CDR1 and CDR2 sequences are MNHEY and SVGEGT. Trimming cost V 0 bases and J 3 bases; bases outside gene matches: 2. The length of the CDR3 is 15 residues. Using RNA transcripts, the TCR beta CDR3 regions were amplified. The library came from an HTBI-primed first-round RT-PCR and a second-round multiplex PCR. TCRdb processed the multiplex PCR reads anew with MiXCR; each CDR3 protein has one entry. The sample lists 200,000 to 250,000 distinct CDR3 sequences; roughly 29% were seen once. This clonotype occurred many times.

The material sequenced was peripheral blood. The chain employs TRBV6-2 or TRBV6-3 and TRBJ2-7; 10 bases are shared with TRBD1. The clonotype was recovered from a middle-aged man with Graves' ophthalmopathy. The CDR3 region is CASSYSRTGGYEQYF. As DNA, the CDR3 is TGTGCCAGCAGTTACTCGAGGACAGGGGGCTACGAGCAGTACTTC.